The TCR beta chain described here comes from a study of T cells in Graves' hyperthyroidism and ophthalmopathy (dated by TCRdb to between 2018 and 2020). Study-wide context: Peripheral blood was sampled at the time of initial diagnosis, prior to any treatment. The paper describes TCR Vbeta CDR3 sequencing of about 140 peripheral blood samples, made up of 43 ophthalmopathy patients, some 80 hyperthyroidism patients and roughly 17 progressor patients. The study also compared thyroid tissue and blood T-cell repertoires from more than 5 Graves' hyperthyroidism patients. The approximately 100 discovery patients were divided at random into training and test sets in a 7:3 ratio. Following sampling, methimazole starting at 30 mg daily was given to hyperthyroidism patients, and high-dose intravenous methylprednisolone was given to ophthalmopathy patients. Prospective prediction of ophthalmopathy was tested in an independent validation cohort consisting of some 20 hyperthyroidism patients and around 17 patients who later progressed to ophthalmopathy. A discovery cohort of fewer than 110 patients, about 44 with Graves' ophthalmopathy and 55 to 60 with stable Graves' hyperthyroidism, was used to find distinguishing TCR V-J signatures. Overall study outcomes, separate from this receptor: Sample size was not statistically predetermined, and investigators were not blinded to group allocation. Most expanded thyroid clonotypes (frequency above 0.001) were also detected in blood, a finding suggesting that blood repertoires may reflect thyroid immune responses. In validation, the model predicted progression to ophthalmopathy a median of around six months before onset, with approximately 68% sensitivity and just under 75% specificity. Ophthalmopathy was separated from stable hyperthyroidism by a 13 V-J signature model, with about 86% sensitivity and about 81% specificity obtained in cross-validation and 80%/75% obtained in testing.

The TCR beta CDR3 regions were amplified from RNA transcripts. The TCR CDR3 was subjected to a first round of RT-PCR using the HTBI primer set and the Qiagen OneStep RT-PCR kit. A second multiplex PCR round built the libraries, followed by size selection and purification. The libraries were sequenced on an Illumina HiSeq2000 using paired-end 100 bp reads. In the authors' own workflow: SOAPnuke was used to process the raw data, throwing out any read that contained adapters or uncalled bases, had a mean Phred below 15, or lacked an exact constant-primer or identifier match. COPE v1.2.5 was used to merge the high-quality paired reads, and each unique nucleotide sequence was defined as a clonotype. MiTCR v1.1 was used to align clonotypes to the IMGT TRBV, TRBD and TRBJ reference segments. The analysis included only V-J combinations with a frequency above 0.0001, which together covered roughly 99% of the repertoires. A TCS score was defined as the ratio between F50 (clonal expansion) and ExV (chaos), using BLOSUM62-based TCRdist between CDR3 peptides within each V-J. Welch's t-statistics and random forest reduced roughly 500 V-J features to fewer than 15, which were used in a naive Bayes classifier (R e1071). TCRdb took the public reads, trimmed them with fastp at Q25, ran MiXCR for clone calling and kept in-frame beta chains. Identical CDR3 proteins give one entry, which carries the most common genes and DNA. V and J calls and clone size were set by TCRdb, not the authors. Counted in this sample were more than 450,000 distinct CDR3 sequences; less than 20% of them appeared once. The ten most abundant clones make up 47% of the sample.

V has 5 bases trimmed and J has 2 bases trimmed; junction bases matching no gene number 13. CDR1 and CDR2 were assigned from the germline V gene (reference sequence) as SGHNT and YYREEE. Measured from the cysteine to the phenylalanine, the CDR3 is 17 residues long. Only the CDR3 DNA is retained, 51 bases long and in frame from the first base. Ophthalmopathy patients had moderately to severely active disease, with a Clinical Activity Score of 3 or more, a NOSPECS grade of 4 or more, and a disease duration of less than 3 months. Any patient with an uncontrolled infection, another autoimmune disease, pregnancy or lactation was excluded. Diagnoses were based on clinical symptoms, serum thyroxine and TRAb, thyroid ultrasound and orbital computed tomography. PBMCs were isolated from about 9.2 ml of fresh peripheral blood by Ficoll-Paque density gradient centrifugation. Total RNA was extracted with Trizol reagent, and quality was checked on an Agilent 2100 Bioanalyzer.

This clonotype was seen more than once but under ten times. The target of this receptor is not known. There are no base qualities to consult, and no much larger clone falls within one base. This TCR was sampled from a man aged 40-50 years with Graves' ophthalmopathy. Sequenced: blood. The V and J segments used are TRBV5-4 and TRBJ2-1, and 7 junction bases match TRBD1. The nucleotide sequence reads as follows: TGTGCCAGCAGTCACTCAGGGGGACAATCAACCTACAATGAGCAGTTCTTC. This translates into CASSHSGGQSTYNEQFF. Reference TRBV5-4 and TRBJ2-1 genes cover what lies past the CDR3, so the full variable domain is ETGVTQSPTHLIKTRGQQVTLRCSSQSGHNTVSWYQQALGQGPQFIFQYYREEENGRGNFPPRFSGLQFPNYSSELNVNALELDDSALYLCASSHSGGQSTYNEQFFGPGTRLTVL.